Given below is one T cell receptor (beta chain) in context. Its antigen is unidentified. These data are taken from a study of shared clonotypes between healthy human individuals. As for the study in general: The plates for each donor numbered three CD4 naive, three CD4 memory, two CD8 naive and one CD8 memory. Study-wide points: What naive subsets generally showed was a larger estimated richness than memory subsets showed.

CD8 cells classed as naive were CD45RO-negative and positively selected for CCR7, excluding terminally differentiated effector memory CD45RA+ cells. Assay: immunoSEQ multiplex PCR; the TCRdb copy retains only in-frame clones and omits some. Of about 2 million clones in the sample, approximately 95% were seen once. This receptor was obtained from a man younger than 30 in good health. The sample taken for sequencing was naive CD8+ T cells sorted from blood.

CDR3 nucleotides: TGTGCCAGCAGTTTAATCGGGGAAAGGGACCAAGAGACCCAGTACTTC. Encoded protein: CASSLIGERDQETQYF. This chain joins TRBV28 and TRBJ2-5, with TRBD2 as a possible D gene (5 bases). CDR1 and CDR2 (germline): MDHEN, SYDVKM. The length of the CDR3 is 16 residues. V gave up 2 bases and J gave up 0 bases, with 13 bases separating them.